Listed below are T cell receptor beta chains from one sample, sequenced in a study of early T cells in non-severe SARS-CoV-2 infection. MiXCR was run by TCRdb on the 5' RACE reads, yielding one entry per CDR3 protein. The sample holds more than 80,000 distinct CDR3 sequences, approximately 15% seen once. Sequenced: whole blood. All receptors derive from an adult who was a healthcare worker with PCR-confirmed SARS-CoV-2 infection or an uninfected control (not recorded which). The CDR3 runs from the conserved cysteine through the conserved F or W. The D gene is left open where the match is weak. For some rows the clone size is stated as once, few or many, or as a class when expanded; others skip it.

size	J	V	D	DNA	CDR3
NA	TRBJ2-1	TRBV7-2	TRBD2	TGTGCCAGCAGTTTCCGGGCGGGAGGACTAAACAATGAGCAGTTCTTC	CASSFRAGGLNNEQFF
NA	TRBJ2-5	TRBV12-3/TRBV12-4	NA	TGTGCCAGCAGTTTTGGGGTCTGGGAGACCCAGTACTTC	CASSFGVWETQYF
many	TRBJ1-1	TRBV25-1	NA	TGTGCCAGCAGTGAGACAGGAAACATGAACACTGAAGCTTTCTTT	CASSETGNMNTEAFF
NA	TRBJ1-3	TRBV7-8	NA	TGTGCCAGCAGCCCCTGGGACTCCCAATCTGGAAACACCATATATTTT	CASSPWDSQSGNTIYF
few	TRBJ1-2	TRBV6-6	NA	TGTGCCAGCAGCCCCGGACGTAGAGAGAATGGCTACACCTTC	CASSPGRRENGYTF
NA	TRBJ1-1	TRBV7-2	NA	TGTGCCAGCAGCTTGGGCAGGGGAAATATGAACACTGAAGCTTTCTTT	CASSLGRGNMNTEAFF
many	TRBJ2-7	TRBV6-6	NA	TGTGCCAGCAGCTACACCGGCTACGAGCAGTACTTC	CASSYTGYEQYF
NA	TRBJ2-4	TRBV6-6	NA	TGTGCCAGTCTCGAGGTAGCCAAAAACATTCAGTACTTC	CASLEVAKNIQYF
few	TRBJ2-7	TRBV21-1	NA	TGTGCCAGCACAGACAGAGCGGGACCACTTTACGAGCAGTACTTC	CASTDRAGPLYEQYF
NA	TRBJ2-7	TRBV27	TRBD1	TGTGCCAGCAGTTGGACAGGGTCCCCTCTGGAGCAGTACTTC	CASSWTGSPLEQYF
few	TRBJ2-3	TRBV6-4	NA	TGTGCCAGCAGTGACTCGGAGTCGGGGGCAGATACGCAGTATTTT	CASSDSESGADTQYF
few	TRBJ1-6	TRBV4-1	NA	TGCGCCAGCAGCCCCCCAAGGGTCGGTGGATCACCCCTCCACTTT	CASSPPRVGGSPLHF
NA	TRBJ2-3	TRBV5-1	TRBD2	TGCGCCAGCAGCTTAGCGGGAGGGCCATGGGATACGCAGTATTTT	CASSLAGGPWDTQYF
few	TRBJ2-7	TRBV7-9	NA	TGTGCCATTCGTAGGGGTGCGGGCGGGTCCTCCTACGAGCAGTACTTC	CAIRRGAGGSSYEQYF
NA	TRBJ2-1	TRBV5-6	TRBD2	TGTGCCAGCAGCTTGGAACTAGCGGGAGTTACTGGTGAGCAGTTCTTC	CASSLELAGVTGEQFF
NA	TRBJ1-2	TRBV2	TRBD1	TGTGCCAGCAGCGGGACAGGGCGGAAGGGGGGCTACACCTTC	CASSGTGRKGGYTF
many	TRBJ1-1	TRBV12-3/TRBV12-4	NA	TGTGCCAGCAGTTTAGGGTTCGAGGGACCTGAAGCTTTCTTT	CASSLGFEGPEAFF
NA	TRBJ2-1	TRBV20-1	TRBD2	TGCAGTGCAGATAAACGTCTAGCGGGGGGGTCCTACAATGAGCAGTTCTTC	CSADKRLAGGSYNEQFF
NA	TRBJ2-7	TRBV2	TRBD2	TGTGCCAGCAGACGACTAGTCCGAGCGGGAGAGCAGTACTTC	CASRRLVRAGEQYF
few	TRBJ2-7	TRBV11-2	NA	TGTGCCAGCAGCTCCCATCCGACGACGGGTGGTGACGAGCAGTACTTC	CASSSHPTTGGDEQYF
NA	TRBJ2-1	TRBV9	TRBD2	TGTGCCAGCAGCGAGGGGACTAGCGGGAGCTCATACAATGAGCAGTTCTTC	CASSEGTSGSSYNEQFF
medium-sized	TRBJ1-6	TRBV28	TRBD1	TGTGCCAGCAGACCGACAGGGGTAGGGTCACCCCTCCACTTT	CASRPTGVGSPLHF
NA	TRBJ1-1	TRBV29-1	NA	TGCAGCGTTGCCCTAAGTGGGAACACTGAAGCTTTCTTT	CSVALSGNTEAFF
NA	TRBJ2-1	TRBV11-2	TRBD2	TGTGCCAGCAGCTGGGGACTAGCGGGCGCCAGCTCCTACAATGAGCAGTTCTTC	CASSWGLAGASSYNEQFF
many	TRBJ2-3	TRBV24-1	TRBD2	TGTGCCACCAGTGATTTGCAACCCAAGCGGGAGGGGAAAGATACGCAGTATTTT	CATSDLQPKREGKDTQYF
few	TRBJ2-3	TRBV10-3	NA	TGTGCCACCAGTGGCGGGGAGACAGATACGCAGTATTTT	CATSGGETDTQYF
many	TRBJ2-3	TRBV5-1	NA	TGCGCCAGCAGCTTGGAATTGACAGATACGCAGTATTTT	CASSLELTDTQYF
many	TRBJ2-1	TRBV29-1	NA	TGCAGCGCGTACCCCAGGGAGCTTGGGTACAATGAGCAGTTCTTC	CSAYPRELGYNEQFF
many	TRBJ1-5	TRBV5-6	TRBD1	TGTGCCAGCAGCCTACAGGGGGTGAATCAGCCCCAGCATTTT	CASSLQGVNQPQHF
few	TRBJ2-2	TRBV29-1	NA	TGCAGCGTTGAAGAGAACACCGGGGAGCTGTTTTTT	CSVEENTGELFF
NA	TRBJ1-5	TRBV18	TRBD1	TGTGCCAGCTCACCCGGGACAGGGGGCCTCGATTTCCAGCCCCAGCATTTT	CASSPGTGGLDFQPQHF
NA	TRBJ1-2	TRBV7-2	NA	TGTGCCAGCAGCCCCCTGGTTGGTTTTCCCCCTATCGGCTACACCTTC	CASSPLVGFPPIGYTF
few	TRBJ1-1	TRBV6-6	NA	TGTGCCAGCACCACACATCCGAACACTGAAGCTTTCTTT	CASTTHPNTEAFF
NA	TRBJ2-6	TRBV12-3/TRBV12-4	NA	TGTGCCAGCAGTTCTCAGGTACCTGGGGCCAACGTCCTGACTTTC	CASSSQVPGANVLTF
few	TRBJ2-1	TRBV30	TRBD2	TGTGCCTCGGGACTAGCGGTCTACAATGAGCAGTTCTTC	CASGLAVYNEQFF
NA	TRBJ1-6	TRBV11-2	NA	TGTGCCAGCAGCTTAGATCTTGGGGCCCTTAATTCACCCCTCCACTTT	CASSLDLGALNSPLHF
many	TRBJ1-5	TRBV3-1	NA	TGTGCCAGCAGCCAAGGCGCCGATCAGCCCCAGCATTTT	CASSQGADQPQHF
many	TRBJ2-1	TRBV12-3/TRBV12-4	TRBD1	TGTGCCAGCAAACCGGGACAGGGCGATGAGCAGTTCTTC	CASKPGQGDEQFF
many	TRBJ2-7	TRBV12-3/TRBV12-4	NA	TGTGCCAGCAGTTTGCAGGGTGCCTACGAGCAGTACTTC	CASSLQGAYEQYF
NA	TRBJ2-7	TRBV25-1	NA	TGTGCCAGCCGTACTTACCCCCGATATGGATGCGAGCAGTACTTC	CASRTYPRYGCEQYF
NA	TRBJ2-7	TRBV18	TRBD1	TGTGCCAGCTCACCAGGGACAGGGGGTCTCGGAGAGCAGTACTTC	CASSPGTGGLGEQYF
many	TRBJ2-3	TRBV29-1	NA	TGCAGCGTTGCAAGAGATACGCAGTATTTT	CSVARDTQYF
NA	TRBJ2-1	TRBV4-1	NA	TGCGCCAGCAGCCAGGGCGGGCCTTACAATGAGCAGTTCTTC	CASSQGGPYNEQFF
many	TRBJ1-1	TRBV21-1	NA	TGTGCCAGCAGCTCCCCGACCGGGACAGGGGAGTGGAACACTGAAGCTTTCTTT	CASSSPTGTGEWNTEAFF
NA	TRBJ2-1	TRBV9	TRBD1	TGTGCCAGCAGCGAAAACCGGGACAGGGGGCGACGTGAGCAGTTCTTC	CASSENRDRGRREQFF
few	TRBJ2-3	TRBV7-2	TRBD2	TGTGCCAGCTCAGCGGGGGCCACAGATACGCAGTATTTT	CASSAGATDTQYF
NA	TRBJ2-7	TRBV5-1	TRBD1	TGCGCCAGCAGCTTGGTTGGACAGGGGGCCGAGCAGTACTTC	CASSLVGQGAEQYF